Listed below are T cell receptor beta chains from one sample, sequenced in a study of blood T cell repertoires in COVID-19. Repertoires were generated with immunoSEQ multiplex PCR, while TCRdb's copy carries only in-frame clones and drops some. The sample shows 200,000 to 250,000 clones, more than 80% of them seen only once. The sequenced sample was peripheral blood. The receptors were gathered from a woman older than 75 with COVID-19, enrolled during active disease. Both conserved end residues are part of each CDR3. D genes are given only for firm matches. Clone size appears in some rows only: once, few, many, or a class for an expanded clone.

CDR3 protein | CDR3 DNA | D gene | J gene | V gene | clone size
CASSLERRAYEQYF | TGTGCCAGCAGCTTAGAGAGGCGGGCCTACGAGCAGTACTTC | . | TRBJ2-7 | TRBV11-2 | .
CASSPTGDLYNEQFF | TGTGCCAGCAGCCCGACAGGGGACCTCTACAATGAGCAGTTCTTC | TRBD1 | TRBJ2-1 | TRBV5-4 | .
CASSLASEQFF | TGTGCCAGCAGCTTGGCGTCTGAGCAGTTCTTC | . | TRBJ2-1 | TRBV5-6 | .
CASSARGRSGDTQYF | TGTGCCAGTAGCGCTAGAGGGCGCAGTGGAGATACGCAGTATTTT | . | TRBJ2-3 | TRBV19 | once
CASRRDRQGTNTQYF | TGTGCCAGCAGACGAGATCGACAGGGTACAAATACGCAGTATTTT | TRBD1 | TRBJ2-3 | TRBV6-6 | .
CASSTMGRGMDTQYF | TGTGCCAGCAGCACAATGGGGCGGGGGATGGATACGCAGTATTTT | TRBD2 | TRBJ2-3 | TRBV5-4 | once
CASKRAGGAEKLFF | TGTGCCAGCAAAAGGGCAGGCGGGGCTGAAAAACTGTTTTTT | . | TRBJ1-4 | TRBV7-9 | few
CASRAGVGETQYF | TGTGCCAGCAGAGCGGGAGTCGGAGAGACCCAGTACTTC | TRBD2 | TRBJ2-5 | TRBV5-6 | .
CASGGQAMNTEAFF | TGCGCCAGCGGAGGACAGGCGATGAACACTGAAGCTTTCTTT | TRBD1 | TRBJ1-1 | TRBV5-1 | .
CAAHRGEKANTEAFF | TGTGCCGCCCACAGGGGTGAAAAAGCCAACACTGAAGCTTTCTTT | TRBD1 | TRBJ1-1 | TRBV24-1 | .
CASSERGLGGELFF | TGTGCCAGCAGTGAACGAGGGCTGGGCGGGGAGCTGTTTTTT | . | TRBJ2-2 | TRBV6-1 | .
CASSVYQGALNTIYF | TGTGCCAGCAGCGTATACCAGGGGGCCCTTAACACCATATATTTT | TRBD1 | TRBJ1-3 | TRBV9 | once
CSVDGRAPGGDTQYF | TGCAGCGTTGATGGGAGGGCCCCGGGGGGGGATACGCAGTATTTT | TRBD2 | TRBJ2-3 | TRBV29-1 | .
CASTLRDSQTYEQYF | TGTGCCAGCACCTTGCGGGACAGCCAGACCTACGAGCAGTACTTC | . | TRBJ2-7 | TRBV28 | .
CASSQEGPVYEQYF | TGTGCCAGCAGCCAAGAGGGGCCTGTCTACGAGCAGTACTTC | . | TRBJ2-7 | TRBV3-1/TRBV3-2 | .
CASSVGVAGGPSGTDTQYF | TGTGCCAGCAGCGTAGGGGTAGCGGGAGGGCCCTCGGGCACAGATACGCAGTATTTT | TRBD2 | TRBJ2-3 | TRBV9 | .
CASSRSGLVGEQYF | TGCGCCAGCAGCCGGAGCGGACTAGTCGGCGAGCAGTACTTC | TRBD2 | TRBJ2-7 | TRBV5-1 | .
CASSAGLPNQPQHF | TGTGCCAGCAGCGCCGGACTGCCCAATCAGCCCCAGCATTTT | . | TRBJ1-5 | TRBV5-6 | .
CASSPQVGEETQYF | TGTGCCAGCAGCCCCCAGGTCGGTGAAGAGACCCAGTACTTC | . | TRBJ2-5 | TRBV16 | .
CASSSALAGGYRRQFF | TGTGCCAGCAGTTCCGCACTAGCGGGAGGGTATCGTAGGCAGTTCTTC | TRBD2 | TRBJ2-1 | TRBV28 | few
CASSIGLDRDRPREKLFF | TGTGCCAGCAGCATAGGGTTAGACAGGGATCGGCCTCGGGAAAAACTGTTTTTT | TRBD1 | TRBJ1-4 | TRBV7-9 | .
CASSPDGTENSPLHF | TGTGCCAGCAGCCCAGATGGGACAGAGAATTCACCCCTCCACTTT | TRBD1 | TRBJ1-6 | TRBV28 | .
CASSFRGQNYGYTF | TGTGCCAGCAGCTTCAGGGGGCAAAACTATGGCTACACCTTC | TRBD1 | TRBJ1-2 | TRBV5-4 | .
CASSDPGTGGEKLFF | TGTGCCAGCAGTGACCCCGGGACAGGGGGAGAAAAACTGTTTTTT | TRBD1 | TRBJ1-4 | TRBV6-2/TRBV6-3 | .
CASSSGGWETQYF | TGTGCCAGCAGCTCCGGAGGGTGGGAGACCCAGTACTTC | . | TRBJ2-5 | TRBV9 | .
CASLAGISYNEQFF | TGTGCCTCTCTAGCGGGAATCTCCTACAATGAGCAGTTCTTC | TRBD2 | TRBJ2-1 | TRBV11-2 | few
CASITLGADTQYF | TGTGCCAGCATCACCTTAGGAGCAGATACGCAGTATTTT | . | TRBJ2-3 | TRBV5-5 | .
CASSSRTRSGNTIYF | TGTGCCAGCAGTTCCAGGACACGCTCTGGAAACACCATATATTTT | . | TRBJ1-3 | TRBV2 | .
CASSPGQGVRYGYTF | TGTGCCAGCAGCCCGGGACAGGGTGTTCGCTATGGCTACACCTTC | TRBD1 | TRBJ1-2 | TRBV7-3 | .
CASSPHDSYEQYF | TGTGCCAGCAGTCCCCACGACAGCTACGAGCAGTACTTC | . | TRBJ2-7 | TRBV12-3/TRBV12-4 | few
CASSSLMGGIVLYNEQFF | TGTGCCAGCAGTTCACTTATGGGCGGGATAGTTTTGTACAATGAGCAGTTCTTC | . | TRBJ2-1 | TRBV28 | .
CASTEADTQYF | TGTGCCAGCACCGAGGCAGATACGCAGTATTTT | . | TRBJ2-3 | TRBV11-2 | few
CARRGNYEQYF | TGTGCCAGGCGGGGGAACTACGAGCAGTACTTC | TRBD2 | TRBJ2-7 | TRBV9 | .
CASSSTTGGSWEAFF | TGCGCCAGCAGCTCCACCACAGGGGGGTCTTGGGAAGCTTTCTTT | TRBD1 | TRBJ1-1 | TRBV5-1 | .